This record covers a single TCR beta chain. This clonotype has ten or more counts. Its cognate antigen has yet to be identified. No quality values exist for individual bases; no much larger clone is one base distant. These data come from a study of regulatory T cells in long-lasting Graves disease listed by TCRdb under 2021. With respect to the entire study: Newly diagnosed Graves' disease patients had taken antithyroid drugs for less than 3 months. The study was conducted in China and was registered as a clinical trial. TCR sequencing covered some 13 persistent and 20 newly diagnosed Graves' disease patients, 33 samples in total. Peripheral blood TCR sequencing and RNA sequencing compared persistent Graves' disease patients with newly diagnosed Graves' disease patients.

Libraries were prepared through multiplex PCR. The listed sequencing device is Illumina HiSeq 4000. TCR beta libraries were built with iRepertoire HTBI primers and Arm-PCR amplification of CDR3 regions. Before sequencing, the PCR products went through gel purification. As for the original processing: Across samples, approximately 68 TRBV and 15 or so TRBJ segments were identified and used for gene usage analysis of CDR3 amino acid clonotypes. COPE and FqMerger were used to merge the filtered high-quality paired reads into contigs. BLAST was used to align contigs to IMGT TRBV, TRBD and TRBJ reference genes, and CDR3 was defined according to IMGT. Highly expanded clones were defined as clonotypes with a frequency above 0.1%. Shannon entropy served as the measure of repertoire diversity, while the Gini coefficient captured V-J evenness. A clonotype was considered public if more than one individual shared it. TCRdb took the public reads, trimmed them with fastp at Q25, ran MiXCR for clone calling and kept in-frame beta chains. Each CDR3 protein appears once, grouped with its most common genes and DNA. The V and J calls were determined by TCRdb, not by the authors. For this sample the table gives a few hundred thousand distinct CDR3 sequences, of which around 15% were detected only once. The biggest ten clones account for 20% to 25% of the sample.

The intended sense of this specimen's time point label: newly diagnosed GD, antithyroid drugs for less than 3 months. For both TCR sequencing and RNA sequencing, RNA was extracted from PBMCs in TRIzol. The diagnosis of Graves' disease followed American Thyroid Association guidelines. Recruitment of patients was carried out at an endocrinology department in Xi'an, China. Each patient gave about 9.1 milliliters of peripheral blood, collected in an EDTA anticoagulant tube. Ficoll Paque Plus density gradient separation was used to isolate PBMCs, and no further T cell sorting was done. RNA quality was checked with an Agilent 2100 Bioanalyzer and agarose gel, and concentration with a NanoDrop 2000. Per the germline V gene (reference sequence), LGHDT is the CDR1 and YNNKEL is the CDR2. The CDR3 covers 13 residues, taking in both the cysteine and the phenylalanine. The read is trimmed to its CDR3 DNA, 39 bases read in frame from base 1. V was cut back by 1 base and J by 10 bases, leaving a gap of 8 bases between them.

Findings and caveats that apply to the study as a whole: The authors noted that the small sample size was a limitation that may lower accuracy. Peripheral blood alone was examined, since thyroid tissue, which constituted the primary lesion, could not be accessed. TRBV28, TRBJ1-2 and TRBJ2-5 were preferentially used in persistent disease, while TRBV20-1 and TRBJ2-1 were favored in newly diagnosed disease. More public clonotypes were shared among persistent patients (approximately 3,000) than among newly diagnosed patients (approximately 1,000). Compared with newly diagnosed patients, persistent Graves' disease patients had lower TCR Shannon entropy and fewer highly expanded clones, which suggests clonal expansion. Only the TCR beta chain was sequenced and analyzed.

The same sample was also studied in work on T cells in Graves' hyperthyroidism and ophthalmopathy. As that second study puts it: Stable Graves' hyperthyroidism was defined as the absence of progression to ophthalmopathy over 18 months of follow-up. Hyperthyroidism patients were newly diagnosed, with disease duration under 2 months, and aged 18 to 65 years. Exclusion was applied to patients with uncontrolled infections, other autoimmune diseases, pregnancy or lactation. Clinical symptoms, serum thyroxine and TRAb, thyroid ultrasound, and orbital computed tomography formed the basis for the diagnoses. The TCR CDR3 was subjected to a first round of RT-PCR using the HTBI primer set and the Qiagen OneStep RT-PCR kit. Most expanded thyroid clonotypes (frequency above 0.001) were also found in blood, which suggests that blood repertoires may mirror thyroid immune responses. In cross-validation, a model built on a 13 V-J signature told ophthalmopathy apart from stable hyperthyroidism with just under 90% sensitivity and approximately 81% specificity, and in testing the same model reached 80%/75%. In validation, progression to ophthalmopathy was predicted by the model with about 70% sensitivity and 72% to 80% specificity, a median of about 6.4 months before onset. To identify TCR V-J signatures that set the groups apart, the researchers used a discovery cohort of 100 patients, made up of under 45 with Graves' ophthalmopathy and 57 with stable Graves' hyperthyroidism. Prospective prediction of ophthalmopathy was tested in an independent validation cohort consisting of roughly 19 hyperthyroidism patients and more than 15 patients who later progressed to ophthalmopathy. For training and testing, the 80 to 100 patients in the discovery cohort were randomly divided in a 7:3 ratio. Thyroid tissue and blood T-cell repertoires from roughly 6 Graves' hyperthyroidism patients were also compared in the study. Following sampling, methimazole starting at 30 mg daily was given to hyperthyroidism patients, and high-dose intravenous methylprednisolone was given to ophthalmopathy patients. Libraries were constructed in a second round of multiplex PCR, after which size selection and purification were performed. Libraries were sequenced paired-end with 100 bp reads on an Illumina HiSeq2000. SOAPnuke was used to process the raw data, with reads discarded if the reads contained adapters or uncalled bases, had a mean Phred below 15, or lacked an exact constant-primer or identifier match. COPE v1.2.5 was used to merge the high-quality paired reads, and each unique nucleotide sequence was defined as a clonotype. MiTCR v1.1 was used to align the clonotypes against IMGT TRBV, TRBD and TRBJ reference segments. Only V-J combinations with frequency above 0.0001, covering about 99% of repertoires, were analysed. A TCS score was defined as the ratio of F50 (clonal expansion) to E x V (chaos), with BLOSUM62-based TCRdist applied between CDR3 peptides within each V-J. Welch's t-statistics and random forest reduced fewer than 600 V-J features to 13, which were used in a naive Bayes classifier (R e1071). Sample size was not statistically predetermined, and investigators were not blinded to group allocation. The paper describes TCR Vbeta CDR3 sequencing of around 130 peripheral blood samples, made up of 43 ophthalmopathy patients, 70 to 75 hyperthyroidism patients and approximately 17 progressor patients.

The material sequenced was peripheral blood mononuclear cells (PBMCs), taken at new diagnosis, from a patient treated with antithyroid drugs. The chain couples TRBV3-1 to TRBJ1-6; the D gene is perhaps TRBD1, from 6 matching bases. The receptor was isolated from a woman younger than 30 with Graves disease. Donor details come from another sample of the same person, matched by shared clones. The CDR3 region reads CASSQGRGSPLHF. The DNA reads as follows: TGTGCCAGCAGCCAAGGGAGGGGGTCACCCCTCCACTTT.